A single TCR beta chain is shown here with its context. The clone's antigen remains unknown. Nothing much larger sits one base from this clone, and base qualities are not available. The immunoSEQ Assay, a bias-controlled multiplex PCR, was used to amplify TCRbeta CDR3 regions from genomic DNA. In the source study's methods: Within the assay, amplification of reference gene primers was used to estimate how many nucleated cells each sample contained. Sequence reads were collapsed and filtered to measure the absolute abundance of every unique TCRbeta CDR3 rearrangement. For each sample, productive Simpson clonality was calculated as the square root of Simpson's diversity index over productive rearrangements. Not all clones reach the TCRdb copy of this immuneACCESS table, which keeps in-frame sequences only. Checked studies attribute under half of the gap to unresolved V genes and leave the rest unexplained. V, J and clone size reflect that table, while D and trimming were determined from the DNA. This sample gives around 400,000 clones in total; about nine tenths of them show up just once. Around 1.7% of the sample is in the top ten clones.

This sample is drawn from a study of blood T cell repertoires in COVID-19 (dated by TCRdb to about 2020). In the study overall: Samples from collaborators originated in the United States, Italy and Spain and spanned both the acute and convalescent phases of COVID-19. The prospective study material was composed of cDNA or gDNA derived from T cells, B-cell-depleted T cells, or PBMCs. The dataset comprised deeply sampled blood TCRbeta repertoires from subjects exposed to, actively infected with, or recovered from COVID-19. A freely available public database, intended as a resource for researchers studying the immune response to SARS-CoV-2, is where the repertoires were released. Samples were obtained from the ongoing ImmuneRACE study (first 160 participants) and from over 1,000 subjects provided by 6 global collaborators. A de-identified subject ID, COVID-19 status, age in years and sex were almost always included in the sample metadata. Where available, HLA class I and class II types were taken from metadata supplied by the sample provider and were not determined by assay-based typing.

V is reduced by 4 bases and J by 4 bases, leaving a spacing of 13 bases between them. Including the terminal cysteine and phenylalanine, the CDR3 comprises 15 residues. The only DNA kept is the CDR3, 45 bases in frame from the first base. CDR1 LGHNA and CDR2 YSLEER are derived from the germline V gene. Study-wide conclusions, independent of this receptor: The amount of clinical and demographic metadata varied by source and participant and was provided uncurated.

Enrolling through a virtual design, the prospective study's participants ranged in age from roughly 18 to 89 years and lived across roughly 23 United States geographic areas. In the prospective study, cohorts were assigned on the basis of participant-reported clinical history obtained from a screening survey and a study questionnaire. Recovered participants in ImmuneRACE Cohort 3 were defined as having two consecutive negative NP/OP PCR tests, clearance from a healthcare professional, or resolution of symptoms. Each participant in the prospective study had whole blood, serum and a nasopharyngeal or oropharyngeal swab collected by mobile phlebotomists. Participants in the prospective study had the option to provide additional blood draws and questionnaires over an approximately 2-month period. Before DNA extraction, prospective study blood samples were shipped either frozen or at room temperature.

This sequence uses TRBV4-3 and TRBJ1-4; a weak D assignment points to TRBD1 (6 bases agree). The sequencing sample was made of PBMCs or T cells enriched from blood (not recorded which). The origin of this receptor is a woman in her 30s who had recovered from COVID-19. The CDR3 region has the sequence CASSPGQQVNEKLFF. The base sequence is TGCGCCAGCAGCCCCGGACAGCAAGTTAATGAAAAACTGTTTTTT.